This is a list of T cell receptor beta chains from one sample in a study of regulatory dendritic cells for organ transplantation. Measured with immunoSEQ multiplex PCR; TCRdb has only the in-frame clones, and not every one. Among 20,000 or so clones listed, roughly 88% were seen once. The antigens of these receptors remain unknown. Sequenced material: naive CD4+ T cells from blood cultured with regulatory dendritic cells. All receptors come from a human donor in good health. Both conserved end residues are part of each CDR3. The D gene is left open where the match is weak. Not all rows give a size; the values are once, few, many and, for expanded clones, a class.

J	V	D	size	CDR3	DNA
TRBJ1-4	TRBV7-2	TRBD1	.	CASSAQQGTREKLFF	TGTGCCAGCAGCGCTCAACAGGGGACACGGGAAAAACTGTTTTTT
TRBJ2-5	TRBV2	.	.	CASSVRVETQYF	TGTGCCAGCAGTGTCAGAGTAGAGACCCAGTACTTC
TRBJ2-1	TRBV5-6	.	once	CASSPMNRDPWSYNEQFF	TGTGCCAGCAGCCCGATGAACCGGGACCCTTGGTCCTACAATGAGCAGTTCTTC
TRBJ1-3	TRBV2	TRBD1	.	CASSDDRVYSGNTIYF	TGTGCCAGCAGTGACGACAGGGTCTACTCCGGAAACACCATATATTTT
TRBJ1-6	TRBV30	.	.	CAWSVLGRPFAPGYNSPLHF	TGTGCCTGGAGTGTACTCGGACGACCCTTCGCTCCGGGATATAATTCACCCCTCCACTTT
TRBJ2-7	TRBV30	.	.	CAWGPNYEQYF	TGTGCCTGGGGCCCCAACTACGAGCAGTACTTC
TRBJ2-3	TRBV4-1	.	.	CASSQEGQPRGTQYF	TGCGCCAGCAGCCAAGAAGGACAGCCTAGGGGTACGCAGTATTTT
TRBJ2-7	TRBV5-1	TRBD2	few	CASSPGLAGDQGQYF	TGCGCCAGCAGCCCAGGACTAGCGGGAGACCAGGGGCAGTACTTC
TRBJ2-5	TRBV5-5	TRBD2	.	CASSLPGLVETQYF	TGTGCCAGCAGCTTGCCCGGACTAGTGGAGACCCAGTACTTC
TRBJ1-1	TRBV20-1	.	.	CSASSGPEAFF	TGCAGTGCTAGTTCGGGGCCTGAAGCTTTCTTT
TRBJ1-4	TRBV7-2	.	once	CASSRGTYEKLFF	TGTGCCAGCAGCCGCGGGACATACGAAAAACTGTTTTTT
TRBJ1-2	TRBV7-9	.	.	CASSLAGPHGYTF	TGTGCCAGCAGCTTAGCAGGCCCCCATGGCTACACCTTC
TRBJ2-3	TRBV21-1	.	.	CASSKEELPTQYF	TGTGCCAGCAGCAAAGAGGAACTACCTACGCAGTATTTT
TRBJ2-1	TRBV15	.	.	CATGRGRVGWDNEQFF	TGTGCCACCGGACGGGGTAGGGTGGGTTGGGACAATGAGCAGTTCTTC
TRBJ2-7	TRBV18	TRBD1	.	CASSPIVGQGPYEQYF	TGTGCCAGCTCACCTATTGTGGGACAGGGTCCTTACGAGCAGTACTTC
TRBJ2-1	TRBV7-2	.	few	CASSTRAYNEQFF	TGTGCCAGCAGCACACGGGCCTACAATGAGCAGTTCTTC
TRBJ2-3	TRBV5-5	.	.	CASSSGPGAHGDTQYF	TGTGCCAGCAGCTCAGGACCCGGCGCCCACGGAGATACGCAGTATTTT
TRBJ1-3	TRBV29-1	.	.	CSVVADSGNTIYF	TGCAGCGTTGTGGCGGACTCTGGAAACACCATATATTTT
TRBJ1-1	TRBV19	TRBD1	.	CASSLGGGTQAFF	TGTGCCAGTAGTTTAGGGGGCGGGACACAAGCTTTCTTT
TRBJ1-2	TRBV18	.	.	CASSPFRDYGYTF	TGTGCCAGCTCACCATTCAGGGACTATGGCTACACCTTC
TRBJ1-1	TRBV15	.	once	CATSRPPDVTEAFF	TGTGCCACCAGCAGACCCCCGGACGTCACTGAAGCTTTCTTT
TRBJ1-4	TRBV18	.	.	CASSPPGTRDEKLFF	TGTGCCAGCTCACCTCCGGGGACGCGGGATGAAAAACTGTTTTTT
TRBJ2-1	TRBV5-1	.	.	CASSLDRTNEQFF	TGCGCCAGCAGCTTGGACAGGACAAATGAGCAGTTCTTC
TRBJ1-2	TRBV4-1	.	.	CASSQDITGPRNGYTF	TGCGCCAGCAGCCAAGATATCACAGGGCCAAGAAACGGCTACACCTTC
TRBJ2-5	TRBV19	TRBD2	.	CASSIGPAGDQETQYF	TGTGCCAGTAGTATAGGGCCAGCGGGGGACCAAGAGACCCAGTACTTC
TRBJ1-2	TRBV19	.	few	CASSIREGPGYTF	TGTGCCAGTAGTATACGTGAAGGGCCTGGCTACACCTTC
TRBJ1-5	TRBV5-8	.	once	CASSSLPGAASNQPQHF	TGTGCCAGCAGCTCACTCCCTGGGGCAGCAAGCAATCAGCCCCAGCATTTT
TRBJ1-2	TRBV2	.	.	CASSVMGGGYGYTF	TGTGCCAGCAGTGTTATGGGGGGCGGCTATGGCTACACCTTC
TRBJ2-7	TRBV6-5	.	.	CASSLGPSYEQYF	TGTGCCAGCAGTCTGGGGCCTTCCTACGAGCAGTACTTC
TRBJ2-2	TRBV30	.	once	CAWSVQGGELFF	TGTGCCTGGAGTGTACAAGGCGGGGAGCTGTTTTTT
TRBJ2-1	TRBV6-5	.	.	CASSYSRGLGSEQFF	TGTGCCAGCAGTTACTCGAGAGGTTTGGGGAGTGAGCAGTTCTTC
TRBJ2-6	TRBV7-3	.	once	CASSLGRDSGANVLTF	TGTGCCAGCAGCCTCGGGAGAGACTCTGGGGCCAACGTCCTGACTTTC
TRBJ1-5	TRBV19	TRBD1	.	CASERQGPNQPQHF	TGTGCCAGTGAAAGACAGGGCCCCAATCAGCCCCAGCATTTT
TRBJ1-2	TRBV30	.	once	CALEGVGYTF	TGTGCCCTCGAGGGGGTCGGCTACACCTTC